This T cell receptor beta chain was retrieved from a study of blood T cell repertoires in COVID-19 (dated by TCRdb to the early 2020s). With respect to the entire study: Collaborator samples came from the United States, Italy and Spain and covered acute and convalescent phases of COVID-19. The samples were drawn from two sources: the first 160 participants of the ongoing ImmuneRACE study, and 1,000 to 1,500 subjects contributed by 6 global collaborators. Deeply sampled blood TCRbeta repertoires from subjects exposed to, actively infected with, or recovered from COVID-19 were included in the dataset. The sample metadata nearly always contained a de-identified subject ID, COVID-19 status, age in years and sex. The repertoires were released in a freely available public database meant as a resource for research on the immune response to SARS-CoV-2. HLA class I and class II types, where available, came from metadata supplied by the sample provider rather than from assay-based typing. The prospective study material was composed of cDNA or gDNA derived from T cells, B-cell-depleted T cells, or PBMCs.

From the germline V gene, CDR1 is MNHNS and CDR2 is SASEGT. V lost 1 base and J lost 5 bases, and the count of bases not matched to a germline gene is 8. Including the terminal cysteine and phenylalanine, the CDR3 comprises 16 residues. The DNA shown is the 48-base CDR3, in frame from base 1. Participants in the prospective study were enrolled through a virtual design, were aged about 18 to 89 years, and lived in 24 United States geographic areas. In the prospective study, participants were assigned to cohorts based on the clinical history participants reported in a screening survey and a study questionnaire. ImmuneRACE Cohort 3 recovered participants were defined by two consecutive negative NP/OP PCR tests, healthcare professional clearance, or symptom resolution. In the prospective study, mobile phlebotomists collected whole blood, serum and a nasopharyngeal or oropharyngeal swab from each participant. Participants in the prospective study had the option to provide additional blood draws and questionnaires over a roughly two-month period. Blood samples from the prospective study were shipped frozen or at room temperature prior to DNA extraction.

What the research found in general, with its limitations: How much clinical and demographic metadata was included differed by source and by participant, and the metadata was provided uncurated.

TCRbeta CDR3 regions were amplified from genomic DNA by means of the immunoSEQ Assay, a bias-controlled multiplex PCR. In the source study's methods: Nucleated cell counts per sample were estimated from amplification of reference gene primers within the assay. To quantify the absolute abundance of each unique TCRbeta CDR3 rearrangement, sequence reads were collapsed and filtered. For each sample, productive Simpson clonality was calculated by taking the square root of Simpson's diversity index across productive rearrangements. TCRdb re-hosts the immuneACCESS table, in-frame sequences only. Its copies lack some clones; in the studies checked, an unresolved V gene accounts for under half of them, and the cause for the rest is not known. The V and J calls and clone size are taken from that table; D and trimming were inferred from the DNA. The sample table holds over 150,000 clones, of which roughly 87% were seen once. The top ten constitute around 6.5% of the sample.

Concerning this clone: Its antigen target is currently unknown. Qualities for individual bases were not recorded, and no much larger clone is one base off.

Recombination connected TRBV6-1 to TRBJ1-5, with 7 junctional bases fitting TRBD1. The sequence was collected from a woman aged 45-65 years who had recovered from COVID-19. Specimen: PBMCs or T cells enriched from blood (not recorded which). The nucleotide sequence is given as TGTGCCAGCAGTGAAGTGGGCAGGGGGACATATCAGCCCCAGCATTTT. Its coded protein is CASSEVGRGTYQPQHF.